A selection of T cell receptor beta chains follows, all from one sample in a study of blood T cells in healthy people across ages. TCRdb ran MiXCR on the 5' RACE reads and lists one entry per CDR3 protein. The data contain some 730,000 distinct CDR3 sequences, 22% of them seen just once; the ten biggest clones take up around 21%. What was sequenced was blood. These receptors all stem from a man between 65 and 85 years old in good health. Each CDR3 is given with its conserved first and last residue. Each record gives: D gene, CDR3 length, J gene, clone size, V gene, CDR3 protein, CDR3 DNA. The D gene is left open where the match is weak. Some rows mark clone size as missing; the rest say once, few, many or name a class of expanded clone.

NA | 15 | TRBJ2-7 | NA | TRBV6-5 | CASSYSSRDTYEQYF | TGTGCCAGCAGTTACTCGAGTCGGGACACTTACGAGCAGTACTTC
TRBD1 | 16 | TRBJ1-2 | NA | TRBV7-9 | CASSLARGQLAYGYTF | TGTGCCAGCAGCTTAGCGAGGGGACAGCTTGCTTATGGCTACACCTTC
TRBD2 | 16 | TRBJ2-1 | few | TRBV5-5 | CASSFPFERGFDEQFF | TGTGCCAGCAGCTTCCCTTTTGAGCGGGGGTTCGATGAGCAGTTCTTC
NA | 13 | TRBJ2-5 | NA | TRBV7-2 | CAGSSGIQETQYF | TGTGCCGGCAGCTCGGGAATCCAAGAGACCCAGTACTTC
NA | 15 | TRBJ2-7 | NA | TRBV7-9 | CASSLGSQAGYEQYF | TGTGCCAGCAGCTTAGGGTCACAGGCGGGCTACGAGCAGTACTTC
TRBD1 | 16 | TRBJ2-1 | few | TRBV6-5 | CASSYTTPDRDNEQFF | TGTGCCAGCAGTTACACCACTCCGGACAGGGATAATGAGCAGTTCTTC
NA | 13 | TRBJ1-6 | few | TRBV9 | CASSVSGESPLHF | TGTGCCAGCAGCGTGAGCGGGGAGTCACCCCTCCACTTT
TRBD2 | 16 | TRBJ2-2 | few | TRBV7-2 | CASSLAGLAATGELFF | TGTGCCAGCAGCTTAGCCGGACTAGCGGCCACCGGGGAGCTGTTTTTT
NA | 13 | TRBJ1-2 | NA | TRBV4-3 | CASSQGGFIGYTF | TGCGCCAGCAGCCAGGGCGGTTTCATCGGCTACACCTTC
TRBD1 | 16 | TRBJ2-7 | NA | TRBV12-3/TRBV12-4 | CASSLELGQGSVEQYF | TGTGCCAGCAGTTTGGAGTTGGGACAGGGTTCGGTCGAGCAGTACTTC
NA | 14 | TRBJ2-7 | few | TRBV20-1 | CSARDSQVDYEQYF | TGCAGTGCTAGAGATTCCCAGGTGGACTACGAGCAGTACTTC
NA | 12 | TRBJ1-6 | few | TRBV7-2 | CASSRVNSPLHF | TGTGCCAGCAGCCGAGTAAATTCACCCCTCCACTTT
NA | 12 | TRBJ1-1 | few | TRBV20-1 | CSTGQPNTEAFF | TGCAGTACAGGACAGCCGAACACTGAAGCTTTCTTT
NA | 14 | TRBJ2-5 | few | TRBV12-3/TRBV12-4 | CASSSRRLQETQYF | TGTGCCAGCAGTTCCCGACGCCTCCAAGAGACCCAGTACTTC
NA | 12 | TRBJ2-1 | NA | TRBV2 | CASSGDVNEQFF | TGTGCCAGCAGTGGGGACGTAAATGAGCAGTTCTTC
NA | 16 | TRBJ2-1 | once | TRBV5-1 | CASSSGVRSSYNEQFF | TGCGCCAGCAGCTCCGGGGTCCGGAGCTCCTACAATGAGCAGTTCTTC
NA | 13 | TRBJ1-1 | few | TRBV5-1 | CASSDGPETEAFF | TGCGCCAGCAGCGACGGACCAGAGACTGAAGCTTTCTTT
NA | 12 | TRBJ2-7 | NA | TRBV6-2/TRBV6-3 | CASSPRTYEQYF | TGTGCCAGCAGTCCTCGGACCTACGAGCAGTACTTC
NA | 15 | TRBJ2-3 | few | TRBV5-6 | CASSLGVGVADTQYF | TGTGCCAGCAGCTTGGGGGTAGGGGTCGCAGATACGCAGTATTTT
NA | 14 | TRBJ1-5 | few | TRBV30 | CAWSVGGHYQPQHF | TGTGCCTGGAGTGTAGGGGGACATTATCAGCCCCAGCATTTT
TRBD2 | 13 | TRBJ2-7 | many | TRBV10-2 | CASRTSGGYEQYF | TGCGCCAGCAGGACTAGCGGGGGGTACGAGCAGTACTTC
NA | 15 | TRBJ2-7 | NA | TRBV6-5 | CASSLSRGQFQKQYF | TGTGCCAGCAGTCTATCGAGAGGACAGTTTCAAAAGCAGTACTTC
NA | 13 | TRBJ1-5 | few | TRBV5-8 | CASSLRESQPQHF | TGTGCCAGCAGCTTAAGGGAGTCTCAGCCCCAGCATTTT
NA | 15 | TRBJ2-1 | NA | TRBV12-3/TRBV12-4 | CASRRGPGRASEQFF | TGTGCCAGCAGACGGGGGCCAGGGAGAGCGTCTGAGCAGTTCTTC
NA | 14 | TRBJ2-3 | NA | TRBV15 | CATSRGAEADTQYF | TGTGCCACCAGCAGAGGCGCAGAAGCAGATACGCAGTATTTT
TRBD2 | 15 | TRBJ2-1 | NA | TRBV27 | CASTKLTSGDNEQFF | TGTGCCAGCACCAAACTGACTAGCGGGGACAATGAGCAGTTCTTC
NA | 17 | TRBJ1-1 | few | TRBV7-9 | CASTGTGTGSRNTEAFF | TGTGCCAGCACAGGGACGGGGACGGGAAGTCGGAACACTGAAGCTTTCTTT
TRBD1 | 14 | TRBJ2-7 | NA | TRBV6-2/TRBV6-3 | CASSPWTGPYEQYF | TGTGCCAGCAGTCCATGGACAGGCCCCTACGAGCAGTACTTC
TRBD2 | 15 | TRBJ2-1 | few | TRBV20-1 | CSASPTAGGYNEQFF | TGCAGTGCTAGCCCTACGGCGGGGGGTTACAATGAGCAGTTCTTC
NA | 18 | TRBJ2-4 | few | TRBV3-1 | CASSSRSEGPLAKNIQYF | TGTGCCAGCAGCTCCCGGTCGGAGGGGCCTCTAGCCAAAAACATTCAGTACTTC
TRBD1 | 14 | TRBJ2-1 | few | TRBV12-3/TRBV12-4 | CASSLNTGTGLQFF | TGTGCCAGCAGTTTAAACACCGGGACAGGGCTGCAGTTCTTC
NA | 14 | TRBJ2-6 | NA | TRBV29-1 | CSVEAPTGANVLTF | TGCAGCGTTGAAGCGCCGACTGGGGCCAACGTCCTGACTTTC
TRBD2 | 16 | TRBJ2-1 | NA | TRBV25-1 | CASSEFTSGGVHEQFF | TGTGCCAGCAGTGAATTCACTAGCGGGGGTGTCCATGAGCAGTTCTTC
TRBD1 | 13 | TRBJ1-2 | NA | TRBV5-1 | CASRQGERDGYTF | TGCGCCAGCAGGCAGGGGGAACGGGATGGCTACACCTTC
NA | 16 | TRBJ2-7 | few | TRBV6-5 | CASSPSLQGPPYEQYF | TGTGCCAGCAGTCCCTCGTTACAAGGCCCTCCCTACGAGCAGTACTTC
NA | 14 | TRBJ2-1 | NA | TRBV18 | CASGPGRVRNEQFF | TGTGCCAGCGGACCGGGCAGGGTTAGGAATGAGCAGTTCTTC
TRBD2 | 16 | TRBJ2-7 | few | TRBV7-2 | CASSLAGSGGAYEQYF | TGTGCCAGCAGCTTAGCAGGTAGCGGGGGGGCCTACGAGCAGTACTTC
NA | 15 | TRBJ1-2 | NA | TRBV7-2 | CASSLWSGPNYGYTF | TGTGCCAGCAGCTTATGGTCAGGGCCTAACTATGGCTACACCTTC
NA | 15 | TRBJ2-2 | few | TRBV28 | CASSLFSPKTGELFF | TGTGCCAGCAGCCTATTCTCACCTAAGACCGGGGAGCTGTTTTTT
TRBD2 | 15 | TRBJ2-5 | few | TRBV12-3/TRBV12-4 | CAQGVAGGLFETQYF | TGTGCCCAAGGTGTAGCGGGAGGGCTTTTTGAGACCCAGTACTTC
NA | 13 | TRBJ1-4 | many | TRBV2 | CASRGGANEKLFF | TGTGCCAGCCGTGGGGGTGCTAATGAAAAACTGTTTTTT
NA | 14 | TRBJ2-5 | NA | TRBV5-1 | CASSLDSGRETQYF | TGCGCCAGCAGCTTGGATAGCGGTCGAGAGACCCAGTACTTC
NA | 14 | TRBJ2-4 | few | TRBV28 | CASSNLGAKNIQYF | TGTGCCAGCAGCAATCTGGGGGCCAAAAACATTCAGTACTTC
TRBD2 | 14 | TRBJ2-5 | few | TRBV25-1 | CASSVDSGQETQYF | TGTGCCAGCAGTGTGGATAGCGGGCAAGAGACCCAGTACTTC
NA | 14 | TRBJ1-2 | few | TRBV5-6 | CASSLGQGQIGYTF | TGTGCCAGCAGCTTGGGGCAGGGCCAGATTGGCTACACCTTC
NA | 14 | TRBJ1-4 | few | TRBV12-3/TRBV12-4 | CASSHGATNEKLFF | TGTGCCAGCTCTCATGGGGCAACTAATGAAAAACTGTTTTTT
NA | 12 | TRBJ2-5 | once | TRBV12-3/TRBV12-4 | CASRLRQETQYF | TGTGCCAGCAGACTGAGACAAGAGACCCAGTACTTC
NA | 14 | TRBJ2-3 | NA | TRBV6-5 | CASSRGTSTDTQYF | TGTGCCAGCAGTAGGGGGACAAGCACAGATACGCAGTATTTT
TRBD2 | 17 | TRBJ2-1 | NA | TRBV12-3/TRBV12-4 | CASSLVLAGVVGYEQFF | TGTGCCAGCAGTTTGGTGCTAGCGGGAGTGGTTGGGTATGAGCAGTTCTTC
NA | 14 | TRBJ1-5 | few | TRBV9 | CASSQGTENQPQHF | TGTGCCAGCAGCCAGGGTACAGAGAATCAGCCCCAGCATTTT
NA | 17 | TRBJ2-1 | NA | TRBV14 | CASSQEVGLASYNEQFF | TGTGCCAGCAGCCAAGAAGTCGGGCTTGCCTCCTACAATGAGCAGTTCTTC